This TCR beta chain was retrieved from a study of shared clonotypes between healthy human individuals. Across the whole study: A donor's plate count was three for CD4 naive and three for CD4 memory; CD8 naive had two and CD8 memory one.

Original processing methods: Filtering of immunoSEQ junctional sequences could not match full-length read filtering. The protocol was immunoSEQ multiplex PCR, while the TCRdb copy is restricted to in-frame clones and leaves out a portion. V and J calls and clone size follow that table, whereas D and trimming were derived from the DNA. The profile shows about 600,000 clones, roughly 98% of them singletons. General observations from the study: In a handful of donors, around 5% of naive CD4 clonotypes appeared in common. Sampling covered nothing but blood. Tissue TCR repertoires likely differ from those found in blood.

Concerning this clone: What it binds is not known.

The length of the CDR3 is 17 residues. The germline V gene has CDR1 MNHEY and CDR2 SMNVEV (reference sequence). V lost 5 bases and J lost 0; bases outside the gene matches: 10. Naive CD8 cells comprised CD45RO-negative, CCR7-positively selected cells, excluding terminally differentiated effector memory CD45RA+ cells. The rearrangement uses TRBV27 and TRBJ1-3; 7 nucleotides line up with TRBD1. Sample: naive CD8+ T cells sorted from blood. This TCR came from a man aged 25 to 45 in good health. The CDR3 region is CASSPGGGPVSGNTIYF. CDR3 DNA: TGTGCCAGCAGTCCCGGAGGGGGCCCGGTCTCTGGAAACACCATATATTTT.